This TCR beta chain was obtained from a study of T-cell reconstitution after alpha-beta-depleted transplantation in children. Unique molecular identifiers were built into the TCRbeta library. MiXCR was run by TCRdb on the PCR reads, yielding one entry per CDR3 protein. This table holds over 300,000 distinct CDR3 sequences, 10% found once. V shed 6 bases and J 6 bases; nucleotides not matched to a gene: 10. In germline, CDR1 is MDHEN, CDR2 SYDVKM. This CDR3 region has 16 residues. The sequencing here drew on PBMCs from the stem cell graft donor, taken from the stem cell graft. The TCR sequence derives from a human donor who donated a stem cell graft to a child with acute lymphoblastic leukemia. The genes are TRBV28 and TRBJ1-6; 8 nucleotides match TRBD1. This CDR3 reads CASSFTGGLSNSPLHF. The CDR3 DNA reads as TGTGCCAGCAGCTTTACAGGGGGTCTTAGTAATTCACCCCTCCACTTT.